Shown below are 8 T cell receptor beta chains from a single sample sequenced in a study of T cells in Graves' hyperthyroidism and ophthalmopathy. RNA transcripts provided the source from which TCR beta CDR3 regions were amplified. The primer set for the first-round RT-PCR of the TCR CDR3 was HTBI. TCRdb analysed the multiplex PCR reads with MiXCR anew, one entry per CDR3 protein. The repertoire holds hundreds of thousands of distinct CDR3 sequences, 15% to 20% seen once, with about 3.8% in the top ten. The sample comprised blood. Receptor source: a young woman with Graves' hyperthyroidism.

The rearrangement uses TRBV5-5 and TRBJ2-2; TRBD1 matches at 9 bases. Germline CDR1 SGHKS, CDR2 YYEKEE (reference sequence). With V trimmed by 2 bases and J by 5 bases, 7 bases remained unmatched. The CDR3 covers 16 residues. CDR3 residues: CASSFDRGGSTGELFF. In DNA form, the CDR3 reads TGTGCCAGCAGCTTCGACAGGGGGGGATCTACCGGGGAGCTGTTTTTT.

This clonotype was observed at least ten times. The chain employs TRBV9 and TRBJ1-1; a possible D gene is TRBD1 (6 bases). CDR1 and CDR2 from the germline V gene are SGDLS and YYNGEE. V was trimmed by 2 bases and J by 1 base, leaving 9 bases between them. This CDR3 is built from 14 residues. CDR3 DNA sequence: TGTGCCAGCAGCGTTAGGACAGCGAACACTGAAGCTTTCTTT. This sequence encodes CASSVRTANTEAFF.

This clonotype was recorded at least ten times. V usage is TRBV28 and J usage is TRBJ2-5; TRBD2 matches 7 bases. This CDR3 comprises 13 residues. The germline CDR1 and CDR2 sequences are MDHEN and SYDVKM. The V and J ends lost 3 bases and 4 bases, in that order; junction bases with no gene match: 2. CDR3 sequence reads: CASSFIAGETQYF. The CDR3, as DNA: TGTGCCAGCAGTTTCATAGCGGGAGAGACCCAGTACTTC.

This clonotype was recorded many times. The rearrangement joins TRBV20-1 to TRBJ2-3; TRBD1 aligns across 8 bases. The CDR3 is 16 amino acids. CDR1 DFQATT and CDR2 SNEGSKA come from the germline V gene (reference sequence). V gave up 0 bases and J gave up 4 bases; unmatched junction bases: 9. In DNA form, the CDR3 reads TGCAGTGCTAGAGATCGGACAGGGAGTACGGCAGATACGCAGTATTTT. This sequence encodes CSARDRTGSTADTQYF.

This clonotype was counted ten times or more. J is TRBJ2-7 and V is TRBV12-3 or TRBV12-4; D tentatively fits TRBD1 or TRBD2 (7 bases each). Trimming removed 5 bases at V and 2 bases at J, with 16 bases between. The CDR3 spans 15 residues. In DNA, the CDR3 is TGTGCCAGCAGTGCCCAGGGGGGGAGGGCCTACGAGCAGTACTTC. The encoded protein is CASSAQGGRAYEQYF.

This clonotype was picked up many times. J is TRBJ1-2 and V is TRBV29-1; D is unresolved. With 1 base removed from V and 8 bases from J, the gap between germline ends came to 14 bases. The CDR3 has 13 amino acids. Germline V CDR1 and CDR2: SQVTM, ANQGSEA. CDR3 DNA sequence: TGCAGCGTTGAAGCAGGAACCGAGGGCGGCTACACCTTC. It is translated as CSVEAGTEGGYTF.

This chain connects TRBV3-1 to TRBJ2-5; 13 bases align to TRBD2. The ends lost 4 bases at V and 3 bases at J; junction bases unmatched: 5. The CDR3 has 16 amino acids. Germline lookup yields CDR1 LGHDT and CDR2 YNNKEL (reference sequence). In nucleotides, the CDR3 is TGTGCCAGCAGCCCCTTCGGACTAGCGGGGGAAGAGACCCAGTACTTC. Translation: CASSPFGLAGEETQYF.

This rearrangement joins TRBV7-3 to TRBJ1-1, with TRBD1 matching 9 bases. V lost 3 bases and J lost 9; bases outside the gene matches: 11. Germline V gives CDR1 SGHTA, CDR2 FQGTGA. CDR3 length: 15 residues. CDR3 loop: CASSFSPGQGRKAFF. The CDR3 nucleotides read TGTGCCAGCAGCTTCTCCCCAGGACAGGGGAGGAAAGCTTTCTTT.